This T cell receptor beta chain was found in a study of response to subunit inactivated influenza vaccine. TCRdb reanalysed the RT-PCR reads using MiXCR and keeps one entry per CDR3 protein. The profile shows 500,000 to 650,000 distinct CDR3 sequences, less than 10% of them singletons. Study-wide results and caveats: Authors suggested each seasonal influenza vaccination recruits few new T cells.

This clonotype appeared many times. Antigen specificity is unknown. Specimen: PBMCs from blood, collected around 25 months after vaccination. This sequence originates from a man aged 50 to 69 who received an inactivated influenza vaccine.

CDR3 nucleotide sequence: TGCGCCAGCAGCCCACGGGGAGAACACAATGAGCAGTTCTTC. This sequence encodes CASSPRGEHNEQFF. This chain links TRBV5-1 with TRBJ2-1; perhaps TRBD2 as D (5 bases). The germline V gene encodes CDR1 SGHRS and CDR2 YFSETQ. V dropped 4 bases and J dropped 5 bases, with 13 bases sitting between them. This CDR3 has 14 residues.